These 9 T cell receptor beta chains came from one sample sequenced in a study of cytomegalovirus exposure and HLA in healthy donors. The PCR made use of 60 Vbeta and 13 Jbeta primers. Sequenced by immunoSEQ multiplex PCR; TCRdb stores in-frame clones only, minus some. The sample lists 150,000 to 200,000 clones, around three quarters occurring once. Sequencing input: PBMCs. The receptor source for this set is a man in his forties in good health and CMV-seronegative.

The CDR3 reads CASSGRGSYEQYF. The CDR3 DNA reads as TGTGCCAGCAGCGGAAGGGGGTCCTACGAGCAGTACTTC. J is TRBJ2-7 and V is TRBV7-9, with D possibly being TRBD1 (6 bases). Germline V CDR1 and CDR2: SEHNR, FQNEAQ (reference sequence). The CDR3 extends over 13 amino acids. V shed 5 bases and J shed 1 base, with 9 bases lying between them. The variable domain in full, completed from reference TRBV7-9 and TRBJ2-7, reads DTGVSQNPRHKITKRGQNVTFRCDPISEHNRLYWYRQTLGQGPEFLTYFQNEAQLEKSRLLSDRFSAERPKGSFSTLEIQRTEQGDSAMYLCASSGRGSYEQYFGPGTRLTVT.

This chain uses TRBV7-2 with TRBJ1-5; 7 bases are shared with TRBD1. V shed 1 base and J 2 bases; nucleotides not matched to a gene: 2. This CDR3 region has 15 residues. CDR1 SGHTA and CDR2 FQGNSA come from the germline V gene. The CDR3, as DNA: TGTGCCAGCAGCTTAGAGGGGGCGGGCAATCAGCCCCAGCATTTT. Encoded protein: CASSLEGAGNQPQHF. Using reference TRBV7-2 and TRBJ1-5 for the parts outside the CDR3, the full variable domain is GAGVSQSPSNKVTEKGKDVELRCDPISGHTALYWYRQSLGQGLEFLIYFQGNSAPDKSGLPSDRFSAERTGGSVSTLTIQRTQQEDSAVYLCASSLEGAGNQPQHFGDGTRLSIL.

As DNA, the CDR3 is TGTGCCAGCAGTCTAAACACCGGGGAGCTGTTTTTT. Protein: CASSLNTGELFF. The chain couples TRBV27 to TRBJ2-2; D is undetermined. This CDR3 spans 12 amino acids. Germline V gives CDR1 MNHEY, CDR2 SMNVEV (reference sequence). Trimming stripped 5 bases from V and 2 bases from J, with 3 bases between.

The chain carries TRBV7-2 and TRBJ2-7; 10 bases are a match to TRBD1. CDR1 SGHTA and CDR2 FQGNSA come from the germline V gene. V lost 1 base, J lost 6 bases, and 6 bases stayed unmatched. The CDR3 has 15 amino acids. The CDR3 loop reads CASSLEGTGASEQYF. In nucleotides, the CDR3 is TGTGCCAGCAGCTTAGAGGGGACAGGGGCCAGCGAGCAGTACTTC.

The chain uses TRBV7-2 and TRBJ1-3, with D maybe TRBD1 (5 bases). This CDR3 region has 14 residues. Trimming removed 5 bases from V and 2 bases from J, with 10 bases in between. CDR1 is SGHTA, CDR2 FQGNSA, per germline. CDR3 in amino acids: CASSVGGAGNTIYF. CDR3 bases: TGTGCCAGCAGCGTCGGAGGGGCTGGAAACACCATATATTTT.

This clone turned up a few times. The chain employs TRBV7-9 and TRBJ1-2, with D perhaps matching TRBD1 (6 bases). The CDR3 sequence is 15 residues long. Per the germline V gene, CDR1 is SEHNR and CDR2 is FQNEAQ (reference sequence). Trimming left V 3 bases short and J 4 bases short, with 15 bases between. The chain's CDR3 is CASSLGTSTGYGYTF. The CDR3, as DNA: TGTGCCAGCAGCTTGGGGACATCGACCGGCTATGGCTACACCTTC.

The rearrangement joins TRBV25-1 to TRBJ2-3; possibly TRBD2 for D (5 bases). Germline-derived CDR1 and CDR2 are MGHDK and SYGVNS. Trimming took 4 bases from V and 2 from J, leaving 13 bases between them. CDR3 size: 15 residues. The CDR3 DNA follows: TGTGCCAGCAGTGGCAGCGGATCCCTCACAGATACGCAGTATTTT. As protein: CASSGSGSLTDTQYF.

The chain joins TRBV29-1 to TRBJ2-3, with D tentatively TRBD2 (5 bases). Per germline, CDR1 SQVTM and CDR2 ANQGSEA. The CDR3 contains 12 residues. V was shortened by 7 bases and J by 7 bases, with 15 bases between the two germline ends. The CDR3 reads CSAGPRENTQYF. CDR3 sequence (DNA): TGCAGCGCTGGGCCTAGGGAGAATACGCAGTATTTT.

J is TRBJ2-7 and V is TRBV29-1; TRBD1 is a possible D gene (5 bases). Trimming pared 7 bases from V and 6 bases from J, leaving 16 bases between. The length of the CDR3 is 12 residues. Germline values: CDR1 SQVTM, CDR2 ANQGSEA. In DNA form, the CDR3 reads TGCAGCGCGGGCGACAGTGTTAGCGAGCAGTACTTC. It codes for CSAGDSVSEQYF.